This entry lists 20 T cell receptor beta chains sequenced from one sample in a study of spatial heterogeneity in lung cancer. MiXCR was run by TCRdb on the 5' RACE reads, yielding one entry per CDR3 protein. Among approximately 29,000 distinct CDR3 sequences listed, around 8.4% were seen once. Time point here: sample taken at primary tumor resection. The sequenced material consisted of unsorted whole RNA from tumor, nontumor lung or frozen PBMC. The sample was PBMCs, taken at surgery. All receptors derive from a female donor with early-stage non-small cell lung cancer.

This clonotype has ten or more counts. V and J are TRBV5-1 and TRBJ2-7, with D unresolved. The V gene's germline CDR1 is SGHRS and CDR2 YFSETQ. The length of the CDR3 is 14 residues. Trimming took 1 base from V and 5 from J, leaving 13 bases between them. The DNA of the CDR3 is TGCGCCAGCAGCTTGAGGGTAGCCTTGGACGAGCAGTACTTC. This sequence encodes CASSLRVALDEQYF.

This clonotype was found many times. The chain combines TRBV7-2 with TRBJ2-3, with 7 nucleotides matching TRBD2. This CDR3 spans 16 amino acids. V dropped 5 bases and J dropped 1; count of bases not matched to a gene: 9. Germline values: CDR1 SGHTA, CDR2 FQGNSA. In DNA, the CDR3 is TGTGCCAGCAGCCTTGGGTTGGCGGGAGGCACAGATACGCAGTATTTT. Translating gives CASSLGLAGGTDTQYF.

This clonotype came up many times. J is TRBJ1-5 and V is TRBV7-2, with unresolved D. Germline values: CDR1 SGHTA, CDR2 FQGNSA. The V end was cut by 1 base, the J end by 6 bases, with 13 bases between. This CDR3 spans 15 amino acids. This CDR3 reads CASSLGVGVGQPQHF. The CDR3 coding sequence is TGTGCCAGCAGCTTAGGTGTTGGGGTTGGTCAGCCCCAGCATTTT.

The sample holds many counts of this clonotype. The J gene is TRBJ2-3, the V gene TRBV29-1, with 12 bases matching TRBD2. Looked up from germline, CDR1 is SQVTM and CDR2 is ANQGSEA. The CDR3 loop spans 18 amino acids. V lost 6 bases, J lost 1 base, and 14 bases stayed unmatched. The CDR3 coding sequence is TGCAGCGTGCGGACTAGCGGGAAGGCCCCGAGGCGCACAGATACGCAGTATTTT. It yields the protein CSVRTSGKAPRRTDTQYF.

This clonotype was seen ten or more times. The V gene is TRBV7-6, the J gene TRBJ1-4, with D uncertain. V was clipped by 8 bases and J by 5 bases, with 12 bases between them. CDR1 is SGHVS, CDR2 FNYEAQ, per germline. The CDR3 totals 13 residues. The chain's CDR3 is CASARQENEKLFF. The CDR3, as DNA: TGTGCCAGCGCCCGACAAGAAAATGAAAAACTGTTTTTT.

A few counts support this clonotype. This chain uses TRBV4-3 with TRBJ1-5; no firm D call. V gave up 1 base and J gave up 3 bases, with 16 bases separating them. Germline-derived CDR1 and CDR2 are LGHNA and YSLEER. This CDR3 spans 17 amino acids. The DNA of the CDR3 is TGCGCCAGCAGCCAAGCCGCAGTCGCCAGCCTCAATCAGCCCCAGCATTTT. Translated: CASSQAAVASLNQPQHF.

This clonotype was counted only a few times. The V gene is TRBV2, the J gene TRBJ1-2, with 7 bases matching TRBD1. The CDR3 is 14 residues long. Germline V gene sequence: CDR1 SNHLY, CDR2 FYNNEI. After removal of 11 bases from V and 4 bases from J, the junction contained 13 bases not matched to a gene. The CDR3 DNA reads TGTGCCGGTCAACGTCAGACAGGGCTCTATGGCTACACCTTC. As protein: CAGQRQTGLYGYTF.

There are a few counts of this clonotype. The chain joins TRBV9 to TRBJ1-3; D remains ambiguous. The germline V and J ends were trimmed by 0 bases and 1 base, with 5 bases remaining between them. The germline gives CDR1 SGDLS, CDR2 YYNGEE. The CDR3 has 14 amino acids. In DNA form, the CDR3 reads TGTGCCAGCAGCGTAGGAAGTTCTGGAAACACCATATATTTT. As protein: CASSVGSSGNTIYF.

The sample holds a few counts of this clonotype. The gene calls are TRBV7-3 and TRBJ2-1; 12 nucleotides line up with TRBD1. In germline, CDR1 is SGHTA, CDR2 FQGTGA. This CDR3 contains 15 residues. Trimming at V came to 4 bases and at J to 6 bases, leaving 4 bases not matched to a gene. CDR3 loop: CASSSRDRGLNEQFF. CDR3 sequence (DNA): TGTGCCAGCAGCTCCCGGGACAGGGGGCTCAATGAGCAGTTCTTC.

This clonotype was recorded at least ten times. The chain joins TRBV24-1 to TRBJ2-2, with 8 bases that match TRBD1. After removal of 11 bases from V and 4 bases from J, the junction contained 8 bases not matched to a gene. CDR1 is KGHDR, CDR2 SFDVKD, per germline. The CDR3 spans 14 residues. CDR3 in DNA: TGTGCCATTCAGGGACAGGATGTCACCGGGGAGCTGTTTTTT. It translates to CAIQGQDVTGELFF.

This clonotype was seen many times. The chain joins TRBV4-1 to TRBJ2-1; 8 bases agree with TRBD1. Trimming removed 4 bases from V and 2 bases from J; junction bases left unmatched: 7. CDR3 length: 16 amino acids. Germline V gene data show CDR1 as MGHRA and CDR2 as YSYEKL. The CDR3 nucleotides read TGCGCCAGCAGCCGAACAGGACAGGGACCCTACAATGAGCAGTTCTTC. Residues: CASSRTGQGPYNEQFF.

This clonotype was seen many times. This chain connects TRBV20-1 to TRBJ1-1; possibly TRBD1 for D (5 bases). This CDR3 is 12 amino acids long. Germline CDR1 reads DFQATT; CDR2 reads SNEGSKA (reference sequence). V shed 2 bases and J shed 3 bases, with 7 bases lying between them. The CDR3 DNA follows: TGCAGTGCTAGACCGGGGGACACTGAAGCTTTCTTT. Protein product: CSARPGDTEAFF.

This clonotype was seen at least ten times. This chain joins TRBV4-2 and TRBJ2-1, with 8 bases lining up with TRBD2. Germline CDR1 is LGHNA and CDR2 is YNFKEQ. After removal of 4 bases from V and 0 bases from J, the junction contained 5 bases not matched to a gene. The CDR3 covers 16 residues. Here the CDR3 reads CASSLGLASSYNEQFF. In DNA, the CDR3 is TGTGCCAGCAGCCTAGGACTAGCTTCCTCCTACAATGAGCAGTTCTTC.

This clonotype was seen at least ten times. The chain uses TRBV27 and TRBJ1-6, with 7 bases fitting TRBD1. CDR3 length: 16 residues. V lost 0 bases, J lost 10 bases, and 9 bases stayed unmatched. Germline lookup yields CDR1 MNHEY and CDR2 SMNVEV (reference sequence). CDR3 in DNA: TGTGCCAGCAGTTTATCGATTGACAGGGTTGGGTCACCCCTCCACTTT. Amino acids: CASSLSIDRVGSPLHF.

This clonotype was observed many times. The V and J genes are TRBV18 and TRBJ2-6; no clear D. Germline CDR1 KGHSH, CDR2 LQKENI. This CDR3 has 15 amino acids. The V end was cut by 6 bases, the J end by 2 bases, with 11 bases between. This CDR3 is CASSTRAAGANVLTF. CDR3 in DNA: TGTGCCAGCTCCACTCGGGCGGCTGGGGCCAACGTCCTGACTTTC.

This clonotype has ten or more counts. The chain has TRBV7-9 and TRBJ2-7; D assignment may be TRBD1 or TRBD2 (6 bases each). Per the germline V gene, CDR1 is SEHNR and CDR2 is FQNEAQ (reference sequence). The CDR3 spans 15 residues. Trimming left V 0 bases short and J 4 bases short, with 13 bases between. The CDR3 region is CASSLARGLGYEQYF. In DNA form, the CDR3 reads TGTGCCAGCAGCTTAGCACGGGGGCTAGGGTACGAGCAGTACTTC.

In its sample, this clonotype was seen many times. As DNA, the CDR3 is TGTGCCAGCAGTGATGGGACTAGCGGGACCGAGCAGTTCTTC. As protein: CASSDGTSGTEQFF. The chain has TRBV6-4 and TRBJ2-1, with 13 bases identical to TRBD2. This CDR3 has 14 amino acids. Germline V gene sequence: CDR1 MRHNA, CDR2 SNTAGT. The junction had 3 bases not matched to a gene; V was cut back by 3 bases and J by 10 bases.

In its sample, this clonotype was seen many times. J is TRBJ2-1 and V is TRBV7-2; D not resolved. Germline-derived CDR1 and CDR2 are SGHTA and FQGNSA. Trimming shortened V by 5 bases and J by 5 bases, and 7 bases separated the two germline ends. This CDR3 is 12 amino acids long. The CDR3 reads CASSRNNNEQFF. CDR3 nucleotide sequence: TGTGCCAGCAGCCGTAACAACAATGAGCAGTTCTTC.

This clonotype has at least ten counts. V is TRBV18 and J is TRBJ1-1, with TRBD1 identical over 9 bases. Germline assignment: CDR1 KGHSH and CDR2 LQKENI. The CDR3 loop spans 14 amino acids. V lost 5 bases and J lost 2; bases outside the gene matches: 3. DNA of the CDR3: TGTGCCAGCTCATCGGGACAGGGAAACACTGAAGCTTTCTTT. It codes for CASSSGQGNTEAFF.

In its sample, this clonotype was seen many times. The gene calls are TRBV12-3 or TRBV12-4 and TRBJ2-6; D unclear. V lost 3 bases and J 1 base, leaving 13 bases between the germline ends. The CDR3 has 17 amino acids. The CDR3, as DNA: TGTGCCAGCAGTTTCGCAGATGGCGTGTCTGGGGCCAACGTCCTGACTTTC. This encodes CASSFADGVSGANVLTF.